This T cell receptor beta chain was recovered during a study of cytomegalovirus exposure and HLA in healthy donors. PCR amplification relied on 60 Vbeta primers (plus 13 Jbeta primers). Profiling relied on immunoSEQ multiplex PCR, and the TCRdb table lists in-frame clones only, not all of them. The sample contains 150,000 to 200,000 clones, around 77% of which appear only once. This clone was observed a few times. CDR1 SQVTM and CDR2 ANQGSEA come from the germline V gene. This CDR3 contains 13 residues. The V and J ends lost 4 bases and 8 bases, in that order; junction bases with no gene match: 7. The chain carries TRBV29-1 and TRBJ2-1; 8 bases align to TRBD2. This TCR was sampled from a woman between 25 and 40 years old in good health and CMV-seronegative. The sequenced material came from PBMCs. The CDR3 nucleotides are TGCAGCGTTGGGACTAGCACTGGCGATGAGCAGTTCTTC. It is translated as CSVGTSTGDEQFF.